This is a list of T cell receptor beta chains from one sample in a study of neurological immune-mediated disorders. TCRdb called the 5' RACE reads again in MiXCR, with one record for every CDR3 protein. Here the sample spans more than 15,000 distinct CDR3 sequences, roughly 15% being singletons. The sample comprised PBMCs. The receptors originated from a man aged 55 to 70 with HTLV-1-associated myelopathy (HAM/TSP). The CDR3 runs from the conserved cysteine through the conserved F or W. D genes are given only for firm matches. A row's size may be missing; if present it is once, few, many or a size class.

DNA | CDR3 | D | V | size | J
TGTGCCAGCAGCTTGGAGGGCAGCAATGAGCAGTTCTTC | CASSLEGSNEQFF | - | TRBV5-6 | many | TRBJ2-1
TGTGCCAGCAGTGCGGACAGCTCCTACAATGAGCAGTTCTTC | CASSADSSYNEQFF | - | TRBV6-5 | many | TRBJ2-1
TGTGCCAGCAGTAGGGCGGGGGGGCCGGAAGAGACCCAGTACTTC | CASSRAGGPEETQYF | TRBD2 | TRBV6-1 | few | TRBJ2-5
TGCAGTGCTAGACTACCGGGTCTTAGCACAGATACGCAGTATTTT | CSARLPGLSTDTQYF | - | TRBV20-1 | many | TRBJ2-3
TGCAGCGTTGAAGGGACTCCCAGGACCCAGTACTTC | CSVEGTPRTQYF | - | TRBV29-1 | many | TRBJ2-5
TGTGCCAGCAGCTCCGGGACGTCTGAAAAACTGTTTTTT | CASSSGTSEKLFF | - | TRBV7-9 | many | TRBJ1-4
TGTGCCAGCAGCTTACGTCTTGAACCCTCTGGGGCCAACGTCCTGACTTTC | CASSLRLEPSGANVLTF | - | TRBV11-2 | many | TRBJ2-6
TGTGCCAGCAGCGTAGTTCCCGACTCCAATGAGCAGTTCTTC | CASSVVPDSNEQFF | - | TRBV9 | many | TRBJ2-1
TGTGCCAGCAGTTACCGGGGTCGCAGCAATCAGCCCCAGCATTTT | CASSYRGRSNQPQHF | - | TRBV6-2/TRBV6-3 | many | TRBJ1-5
TGCGCCAGCAGCCTACTAGCGGGGGGCCGAGGTGAGCAGTTCTTC | CASSLLAGGRGEQFF | TRBD2 | TRBV4-1 | medium-sized | TRBJ2-1
TGTGCCAGCAGCCAAGAAATGGAGCTTAGGAATGAGCAGTTCTTC | CASSQEMELRNEQFF | - | TRBV3-1 | many | TRBJ2-1
TGTGCCAGCAGTCCCGGACTAGCGGGGGGTTGGACGGGCACCGGGGAGCTGTTTTTT | CASSPGLAGGWTGTGELFF | TRBD2 | TRBV28 | many | TRBJ2-2
TGTGCCAGCAGCTTCGCGGGGGAAACTGAAGCTTTCTTT | CASSFAGETEAFF | - | TRBV7-2 | many | TRBJ1-1
TGCGCCAGCAGCTTGGTAGGGACCTATGGCTACACCTTC | CASSLVGTYGYTF | - | TRBV5-1 | many | TRBJ1-2
TGTGCCAGCAGTTACTCCGTGACTAGCGTCTACAATGAGCAGTTCTTC | CASSYSVTSVYNEQFF | TRBD2 | TRBV6-2/TRBV6-3 | many | TRBJ2-1
TGTGCCGGAACCGAAGGGGGACAAGAGACCCAGTACTTC | CAGTEGGQETQYF | - | TRBV7-8 | - | TRBJ2-5
TGTGCTAGCAGCTTGGAAGGGTTCGGGGAGCTGTTTTTT | CASSLEGFGELFF | - | TRBV7-7 | - | TRBJ2-2
TGTGCCAGCAGTGACTCGGATTTCGTCCGCTACACCTTC | CASSDSDFVRYTF | - | TRBV6-4 | many | TRBJ1-2
TGTGCCAGCGCAGGGGGAAGCAATCAGCCCCAGCATTTT | CASAGGSNQPQHF | TRBD1 | TRBV14 | medium-sized | TRBJ1-5
TGTGCCAGCAGCCCTAGGGACGGAGTCGAGCAGTACTTC | CASSPRDGVEQYF | - | TRBV7-6 | many | TRBJ2-7
TGTGCCAGCAGTTTAGCGGGGGCGAGCAATCAGCCCCAGCATTTT | CASSLAGASNQPQHF | - | TRBV12-3/TRBV12-4 | many | TRBJ1-5
TGTGCCAGCACCAACCCGAGACCGGGACAGGGCGCACTCGGCCAGTACTTC | CASTNPRPGQGALGQYF | TRBD1 | TRBV6-2/TRBV6-3 | medium-sized | TRBJ2-5
TGTGCCAGCACCTCCGATCCCGGGGAGCTGTTTTTT | CASTSDPGELFF | - | TRBV11-3 | many | TRBJ2-2
TGTGCCAGCCCGGGGGGCAATCAGCCCCAGCATTTT | CASPGGNQPQHF | - | TRBV6-5 | many | TRBJ1-5
TGTGCCAGCAGCCTAGGAGGTGTGGGGGACGAGCAGTACTTC | CASSLGGVGDEQYF | - | TRBV7-8 | medium-sized | TRBJ2-7
TGTGCCAGCAGCCTAAATTTCCGACAGGGTGGACAGGCTTTCTTT | CASSLNFRQGGQAFF | TRBD1 | TRBV7-2 | few | TRBJ1-1
TGTGCCATCAGTGAGTCTCTGGGGCCGGGACAGGGTTCACCCCTCCACTTT | CAISESLGPGQGSPLHF | TRBD1 | TRBV10-3 | many | TRBJ1-6
TGCGCCAGCAGCTACACCGGACTAGCGAGCACAGATACGCAGTATTTT | CASSYTGLASTDTQYF | TRBD2 | TRBV5-1 | many | TRBJ2-3
TGCAGTGCTATACAGCCGGGCGGCGGTCAGCCCCAGCATTTT | CSAIQPGGGQPQHF | - | TRBV20-1 | few | TRBJ1-5
TGCAGTGTAGCGGTAGGGGGAAAGACCCAGTACTTC | CSVAVGGKTQYF | - | TRBV20-1 | many | TRBJ2-5
TGTGCCAGCACCCTTAGCGGGGGGGCGCGGGAGACCCAGTACTTC | CASTLSGGARETQYF | TRBD2 | TRBV12-3/TRBV12-4 | many | TRBJ2-5